The 23 T cell receptor beta chains listed next were all sequenced from one sample in a study of vaccination effects on CD4 cells after COVID-19 (dated by TCRdb to between 2021 and 2023). Library preparation used the immunoSEQ multiplex PCR assay. Here the immuneACCESS table is served through TCRdb, limited to in-frame sequences with V and J called. Missing clones are a known gap in these copies; in checked studies unresolved V genes cover under half, and the rest lacks a known reason. In this sample the table shows 70,000 to 75,000 clones, 75% to 80% of which occur a single time. The ten largest clonotypes hold approximately 2% of the sample. After around 10 days of culture, CD4+ T cells were isolated with the EasySep CD4+ T cell isolation kit. The antigens of these receptors remain unknown. The specimen was CD4+ T cells from PBMCs cultured without peptide, collected before COVID-19 vaccination. These TCRs come from a human donor who received a COVID-19 vaccine.

This chain connects TRBV4-1 to TRBJ2-4; the match to TRBD1 covers 10 bases. Unmatched junction bases numbered 7, after V lost 4 bases and J lost 7 bases. Germline V CDR1 and CDR2: MGHRA, YSYEKL. This CDR3 is built from 15 residues. The CDR3 DNA follows: TGCGCCAGCAGCCCACCGGAGGACAGGGGGAACATTCAGTACTTC. Protein: CASSPPEDRGNIQYF.

CDR3 amino acids: CASSDSRRSGANVLTF. CDR3 coding DNA: TGTGCCAGCAGTGACTCTAGGCGCTCTGGGGCCAACGTCCTGACTTTC. The chain is built from TRBV6-4 and TRBJ2-6; no clear D. Germline V CDR1 and CDR2: MRHNA, SNTAGT. The germline V and J ends were trimmed by 0 bases and 0 bases, with 6 bases remaining between them. This CDR3 spans 16 amino acids.

The genes are TRBV10-2 and TRBJ2-2, with TRBD2 matching over 10 bases. Losses at the gene ends were 7 bases for V and 5 bases for J; bases not matched to a gene: 7. The CDR3 runs to 15 residues. Germline V gene lookup returns CDR1 WSHSY and CDR2 SAAADI. The CDR3 DNA reads as TGCGCCAGCACCCAACTAGCGGGGAGAACCGGGGAGCTGTTTTTT. Translated: CASTQLAGRTGELFF.

V gene TRBV29-1 combines with J gene TRBJ2-3; 9 bases map to TRBD2. The V segment lost 1 base and the J segment 4 bases; nucleotides outside the gene matches: 3. The CDR3 sequence is 14 residues long. Germline-derived CDR1 and CDR2 are SQVTM and ANQGSEA. Here the CDR3 reads CSVEVSSGADTQYF. The CDR3 DNA reads as TGCAGCGTTGAAGTCTCTAGCGGGGCAGATACGCAGTATTTT.

This chain connects TRBV7-6 to TRBJ2-1, with 8 bases lining up with TRBD2. The junction had 1 base not matched to a gene; V was cut back by 3 bases and J by 9 bases. CDR3 size: 12 residues. Germline-derived CDR1 and CDR2 are SGHVS and FNYEAQ. CDR3 sequence reads: CASSFSGVEQFF. The CDR3 DNA is TGTGCCAGCAGCTTTAGCGGGGTTGAGCAGTTCTTC.

The genes are TRBV12-5 and TRBJ2-3; D may be TRBD1 (6 bases). Germline lookup yields CDR1 LGHNT and CDR2 FRNRAP. The germline V and J ends were trimmed by 1 base and 3 bases, with 14 bases remaining between them. This CDR3 contains 16 residues. CDR3 residues: CASGLGLQGWTDTQYF. In nucleotides, the CDR3 is TGTGCTAGTGGTTTGGGATTACAGGGATGGACAGATACGCAGTATTTT.

This clone was observed a few times. V and J are TRBV25-1 and TRBJ2-7; TRBD1 is a possible D gene (6 bases). In germline, CDR1 is MGHDK, CDR2 SYGVNS. Trimming took 4 bases from V and 1 from J, leaving 8 bases between them. This CDR3 is built from 13 residues. Here the CDR3 reads CASSAGTSYEQYV. CDR3 nucleotide sequence: TGTGCCAGCAGTGCTGGGACATCCTACGAGCAGTACGTC.

The chain recombines TRBV10-2 with TRBJ2-1; D gene unclear. The CDR3 spans 15 residues. The ends were cut back, 3 bases at V and 0 bases at J, with 9 bases in the middle. CDR1 and CDR2 (germline): WSHSY, SAAADI. For the CDR3, the DNA is TGCGCCAGCAGTGAACAATCGTCCTCCTACAATGAGCAGTTCTTC. Its protein product is CASSEQSSSYNEQFF.

The chain links TRBV15 to TRBJ2-5, with a possible D match to TRBD2 (5 bases). Germline loops: CDR1 LNHNV, CDR2 YYDKDF (reference sequence). V lost 1 base and J 0 bases, leaving 6 bases between the germline ends. The CDR3 has 14 amino acids. CDR3 amino acids: CATSRAGDQETQYF. CDR3 DNA sequence: TGTGCCACCAGCAGAGCCGGGGACCAAGAGACCCAGTACTTC.

This clone was recorded only once. The chain is built from TRBV2 and TRBJ1-1; D is uncertain. This CDR3 has 11 residues. The germline V gene encodes CDR1 SNHLY and CDR2 FYNNEI. V dropped 8 bases and J dropped 4 bases, with 8 bases sitting between them. The CDR3 DNA follows: TGTGCCAGCTCCGTGTTCACTGAAGCTTTCTTT. Its translation: CASSVFTEAFF.

This clone was counted only a few times. The gene calls are TRBV10-1 and TRBJ1-1; no clear D gene. This CDR3 is built from 12 residues. V lost 8 bases, J lost 1 base, and 8 bases lay in between. Germline CDR1 WNHNN, CDR2 SYGVQD (reference sequence). In DNA form, the CDR3 reads TGCGCCAGCTCAGATCAGAACACTGAAGCTTTCTTT. It codes for CASSDQNTEAFF.

The chain links TRBV18 to TRBJ1-1, with D possibly TRBD1 on 5 matching bases. The CDR3 is made up of 14 amino acids. Trimming left V 0 bases short and J 3 bases short, with 8 bases between. Germline V gene lookup returns CDR1 KGHSH and CDR2 LQKENI. The CDR3 DNA reads as TGTGCCAGCTCACCACCCAGCAGGGACACTGAAGCTTTCTTT. This translates into CASSPPSRDTEAFF. The whole variable domain, remainder taken from reference TRBV18 and TRBJ1-1, is NAGVMQNPRHLVRRRGQEARLRCSPMKGHSHVYWYRQLPEEGLKFMVYLQKENIIDESGMPKERFSAEFPKEGPSILRIQQVVRGDSAAYFCASSPPSRDTEAFFGQGTRLTVV.

The J gene is TRBJ2-1, the V gene TRBV30, with D possibly TRBD1 on 5 matching bases. Germline V gene lookup returns CDR1 GTSNPN and CDR2 SVGIG (reference sequence). V gave up 2 bases and J gave up 4 bases, with 15 bases separating them. The CDR3 is 15 amino acids. In DNA form, the CDR3 reads TGTGCCTGGAGTACAGGCTCCCCCGCTTACAATGAGCAGTTCTTC. Its protein is CAWSTGSPAYNEQFF.

This clone was seen just once. The J gene is TRBJ2-7, the V gene TRBV4-1, with D maybe TRBD1 (5 bases). CDR3 length: 16 amino acids. Germline values: CDR1 MGHRA, CDR2 YSYEKL. Trimming pared 4 bases from V and 1 base from J, leaving 17 bases between. CDR3 in amino acids: CASSPAMAGLSYEQYV. CDR3 nucleotides: TGCGCCAGCAGCCCAGCTATGGCAGGGCTTTCCTACGAGCAGTACGTC.

The V and J genes are TRBV18 and TRBJ1-5, with a tentative D call TRBD1 (5 bases). The V end was cut by 3 bases, the J end by 7 bases, with 13 bases between. Looked up from germline, CDR1 is KGHSH and CDR2 is LQKENI. The CDR3 has 14 residues. CDR3 sequence (DNA): TGTGCCAGCTCACCGAAGGCAGGGCGGCAGCCCCAGCATTTT. This sequence encodes CASSPKAGRQPQHF. Full variable domain (rest looked up from reference TRBV18 and TRBJ1-5): NAGVMQNPRHLVRRRGQEARLRCSPMKGHSHVYWYRQLPEEGLKFMVYLQKENIIDESGMPKERFSAEFPKEGPSILRIQQVVRGDSAAYFCASSPKAGRQPQHFGDGTRLSIL.

This chain links TRBV24-1 with TRBJ2-2, with 10 bases lining up with TRBD1. V shed 4 bases, J shed 4 bases, and the junction held 11 bases outside the gene matches. This CDR3 has 18 amino acids. Germline CDR1 is KGHDR and CDR2 is SFDVKD. As DNA, the CDR3 is TGTGCCACCAGTGACCCCGTTGGGGACAGGGGACTCACCGGGGAGCTGTTTTTT. It is translated as CATSDPVGDRGLTGELFF.

The J gene is TRBJ1-6, the V gene TRBV27, with D unresolved. Germline-derived CDR1 and CDR2 are MNHEY and SMNVEV (reference sequence). Trimming shortened V by 2 bases and J by 7 bases, and 3 bases separated the two germline ends. The CDR3 extends over 12 amino acids. The CDR3 loop reads CASSLNNSPLHF. For the CDR3, the DNA is TGTGCCAGCAGTTTAAACAATTCACCCCTCCACTTT.

The V call is TRBV5-4, the J call TRBJ2-5, with D unclear. The ends were cut back, 1 base at V and 5 bases at J, with 6 bases in the middle. This CDR3 spans 12 amino acids. CDR1 and CDR2 from the germline V gene are SGHNT and YYREEE (reference sequence). For the CDR3, the DNA is TGTGCCAGCAGCTTGCAGTGGGAGACCCAGTACTTC. It translates to CASSLQWETQYF.

As to this clone: This CDR3 is also generated by other DNA sequences in the sample. V usage is TRBV28 and J usage is TRBJ1-4; D is perhaps TRBD1 (6 bases). The CDR3 covers 14 residues. V gave up 4 bases and J gave up 2 bases, with 8 bases separating them. The germline V gene has CDR1 MDHEN and CDR2 SYDVKM. The CDR3 region has the DNA TGTGCCAGCAGTTCCCAGGGGACTAATGAAAAACTGTTTTTT. Protein sequence: CASSSQGTNEKLFF.

This chain joins TRBV7-2 and TRBJ2-7, with TRBD2 matching 10 bases. J lost 9 bases, V lost 2 bases, and 4 bases had no gene match. There are 13 residues in the CDR3. In germline, CDR1 is SGHTA, CDR2 FQGNSA. The CDR3 sequence: CASSLTLAGVQYV. The CDR3 DNA reads as TGTGCCAGCAGCTTAACGCTAGCGGGGGTGCAGTACGTC.

This rearrangement joins TRBV5-8 to TRBJ2-7; 7 positions agree with TRBD1. The J segment lost 3 bases and the V segment lost 4 bases, leaving 7 bases of the junction unmatched. Per the germline V gene, CDR1 is SGHTS and CDR2 is YDEGEE. This CDR3 is built from 14 residues. The DNA of the CDR3 is TGTGCCAGCAGCAAGGACAGGTACGACTACGAGCAGTACGTC. Its translation: CASSKDRYDYEQYV.

J is TRBJ1-4 and V is TRBV5-1; 8 bases line up with TRBD1. Germline V gives CDR1 SGHRS, CDR2 YFSETQ. The CDR3 is made up of 15 amino acids. V lost 3 bases to trimming and J lost 7 bases; unmatched junction nucleotides: 8. This chain's CDR3 is CASSSSGTGGEKLFF. The CDR3 DNA is TGCGCCAGCAGCTCCTCCGGGACAGGAGGTGAAAAACTGTTTTTT.

The V gene is TRBV5-1, the J gene TRBJ2-5; 8 positions match TRBD2. The CDR3 extends over 18 amino acids. Germline lookup yields CDR1 SGHRS and CDR2 YFSETQ. The trim removed 0 bases at V and 2 bases at J, leaving 12 bases unmatched. This CDR3 reads CASSLGILGGGYQETQYF. CDR3 bases: TGCGCCAGCAGCTTGGGAATATTAGGCGGGGGGTATCAAGAGACCCAGTACTTC.